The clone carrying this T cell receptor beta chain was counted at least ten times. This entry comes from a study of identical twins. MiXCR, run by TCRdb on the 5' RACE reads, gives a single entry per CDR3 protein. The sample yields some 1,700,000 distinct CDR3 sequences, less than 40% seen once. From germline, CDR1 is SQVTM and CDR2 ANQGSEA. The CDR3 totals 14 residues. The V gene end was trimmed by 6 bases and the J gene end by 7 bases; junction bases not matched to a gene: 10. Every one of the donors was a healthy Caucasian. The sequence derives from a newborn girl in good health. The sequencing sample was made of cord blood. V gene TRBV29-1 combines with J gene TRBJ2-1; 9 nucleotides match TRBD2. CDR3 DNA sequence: TGCAGCGTCACACGGCTAGCGGGAATGAATGAGCAGTTCTTC. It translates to CSVTRLAGMNEQFF.